A few counts support the clone carrying this TCR beta chain. These data are taken from a study of cytomegalovirus exposure and HLA in healthy donors. On the study more broadly: Out of 170 million or so T cells, an earlier analysis found 117 million unique TCR beta sequences in total.

This CDR3 is built from 12 residues. CDR1 and CDR2 from the germline V gene are SEHNR and FQNEAQ (reference sequence). V lost 5 bases and J lost 9; bases outside the gene matches: 3. The PCR made use of 60 Vbeta and 13 Jbeta primers. Clones were read by immunoSEQ multiplex PCR, and TCRdb kept only the in-frame ones, dropping some. The sample yields 90,000 to 120,000 clones, around 75% seen once. The clonotype was recovered from a woman between 18 and 29 years old in good health and CMV-seropositive. The chain employs TRBV7-9 and TRBJ2-1; 8 bases align to TRBD2. The sample comprised PBMCs. In DNA, the CDR3 is TGTGCCAGCAGCCGGACTAGCAGTGAGCAGTTCTTC. It yields the protein CASSRTSSEQFF.